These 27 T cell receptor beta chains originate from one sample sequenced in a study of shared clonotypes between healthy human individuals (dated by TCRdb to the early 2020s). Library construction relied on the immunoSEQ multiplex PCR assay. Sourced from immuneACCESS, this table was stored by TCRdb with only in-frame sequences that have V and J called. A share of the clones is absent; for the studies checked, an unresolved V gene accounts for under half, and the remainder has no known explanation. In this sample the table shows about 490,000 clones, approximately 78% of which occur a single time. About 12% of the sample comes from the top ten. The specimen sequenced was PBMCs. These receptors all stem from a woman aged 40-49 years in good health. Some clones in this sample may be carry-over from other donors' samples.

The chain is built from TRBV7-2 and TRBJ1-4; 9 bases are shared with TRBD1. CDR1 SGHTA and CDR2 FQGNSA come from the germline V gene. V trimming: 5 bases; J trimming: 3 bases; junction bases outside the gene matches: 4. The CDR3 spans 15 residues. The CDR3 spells CASSPTGGSNEKLFF. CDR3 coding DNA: TGTGCCAGCAGCCCTACAGGGGGCTCTAATGAAAAACTGTTTTTT.

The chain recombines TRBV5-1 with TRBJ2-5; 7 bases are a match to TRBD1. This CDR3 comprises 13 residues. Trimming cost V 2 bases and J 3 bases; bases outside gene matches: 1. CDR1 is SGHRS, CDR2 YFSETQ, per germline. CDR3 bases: TGCGCCAGCAGCTTCCAGGGGGAAGAGACCCAGTACTTC. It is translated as CASSFQGEETQYF.

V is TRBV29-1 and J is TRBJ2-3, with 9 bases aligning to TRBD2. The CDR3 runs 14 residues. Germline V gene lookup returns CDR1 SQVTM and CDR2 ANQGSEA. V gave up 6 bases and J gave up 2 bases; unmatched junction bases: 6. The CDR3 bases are TGCAGCGTCATCGGACTAGCGAACACAGATACGCAGTATTTT. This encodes CSVIGLANTDTQYF.

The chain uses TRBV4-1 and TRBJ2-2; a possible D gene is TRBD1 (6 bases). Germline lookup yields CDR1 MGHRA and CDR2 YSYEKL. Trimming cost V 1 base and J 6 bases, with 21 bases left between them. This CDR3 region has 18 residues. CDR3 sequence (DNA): TGCGCCAGCAGCCAAGCCAGGGGTGGTCTCCTAGCCGCCGGGGAGCTGTTTTTT. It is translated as CASSQARGGLLAAGELFF.

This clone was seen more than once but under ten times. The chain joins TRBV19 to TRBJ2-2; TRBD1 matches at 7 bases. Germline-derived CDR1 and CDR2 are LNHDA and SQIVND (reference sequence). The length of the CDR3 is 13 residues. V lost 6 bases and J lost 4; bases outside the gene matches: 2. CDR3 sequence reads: CASSSGGTGELFF. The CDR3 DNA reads TGTGCCAGTAGCTCAGGGGGCACCGGGGAGCTGTTTTTT.

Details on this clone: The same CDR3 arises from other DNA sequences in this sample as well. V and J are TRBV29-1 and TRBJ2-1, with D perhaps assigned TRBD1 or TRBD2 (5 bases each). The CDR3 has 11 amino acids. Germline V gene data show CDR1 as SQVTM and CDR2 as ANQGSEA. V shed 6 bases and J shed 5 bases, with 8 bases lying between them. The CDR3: CSVGRDNEQFF. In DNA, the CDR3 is TGCAGCGTGGGGCGGGACAATGAGCAGTTCTTC.

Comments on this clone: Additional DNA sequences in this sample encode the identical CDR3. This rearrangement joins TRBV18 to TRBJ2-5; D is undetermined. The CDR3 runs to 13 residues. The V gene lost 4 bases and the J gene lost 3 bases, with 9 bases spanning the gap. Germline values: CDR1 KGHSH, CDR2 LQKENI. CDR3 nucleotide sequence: TGTGCCAGCTCACAGGGCACAAAAGAGACCCAGTACTTC. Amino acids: CASSQGTKETQYF.

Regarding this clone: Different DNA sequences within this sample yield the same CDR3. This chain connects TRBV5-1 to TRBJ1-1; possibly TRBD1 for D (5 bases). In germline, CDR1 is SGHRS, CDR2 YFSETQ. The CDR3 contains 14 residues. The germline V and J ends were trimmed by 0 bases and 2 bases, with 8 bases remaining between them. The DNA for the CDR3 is TGCGCCAGCAGCTTGGGACAGCGCAACACTGAAGCTTTCTTT. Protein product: CASSLGQRNTEAFF.

CDR3: CASSLGGVDEQFF. The CDR3 DNA reads as TGTGCCAGCTCCCTGGGGGGGGTCGATGAGCAGTTCTTC. The J gene is TRBJ2-1, the V gene TRBV5-6; 7 bases align to TRBD2. After removal of 7 bases from V and 8 bases from J, the junction contained 9 bases not matched to a gene. The CDR3 has 13 residues. The germline CDR1 and CDR2 sequences are SGHDT and YYEEEE.

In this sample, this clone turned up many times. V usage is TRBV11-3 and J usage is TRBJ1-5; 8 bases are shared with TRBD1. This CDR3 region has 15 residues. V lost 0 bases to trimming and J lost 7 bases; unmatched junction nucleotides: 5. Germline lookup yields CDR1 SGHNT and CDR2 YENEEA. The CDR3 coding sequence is TGTGCCAGCAGCTTAGACCCGGACAGGGACCAGCCCCAGCATTTT. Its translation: CASSLDPDRDQPQHF. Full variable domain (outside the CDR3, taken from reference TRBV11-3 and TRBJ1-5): EAGVVQSPRYKIIEKKQPVAFWCNPISGHNTLYWYLQNLGQGPELLIRYENEEAVDDSQLPKDRFSAERLKGVDSTLKIQPAELGDSAVYLCASSLDPDRDQPQHFGDGTRLSIL.

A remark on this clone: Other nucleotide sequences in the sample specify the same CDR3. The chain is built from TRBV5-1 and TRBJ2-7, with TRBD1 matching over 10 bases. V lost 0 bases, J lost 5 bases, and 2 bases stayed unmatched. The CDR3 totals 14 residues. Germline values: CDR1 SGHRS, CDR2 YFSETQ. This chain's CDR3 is CASSLAGTGDEQYF. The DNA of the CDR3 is TGCGCCAGCAGCTTGGCGGGGACAGGGGACGAGCAGTACTTC.

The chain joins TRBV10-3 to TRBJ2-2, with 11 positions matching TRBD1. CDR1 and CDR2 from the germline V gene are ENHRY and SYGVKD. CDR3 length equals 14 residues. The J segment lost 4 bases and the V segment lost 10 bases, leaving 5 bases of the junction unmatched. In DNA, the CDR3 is TGTGCCAGCCGAGGGACAGGGGGCACCGGGGAGCTGTTTTTT. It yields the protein CASRGTGGTGELFF.

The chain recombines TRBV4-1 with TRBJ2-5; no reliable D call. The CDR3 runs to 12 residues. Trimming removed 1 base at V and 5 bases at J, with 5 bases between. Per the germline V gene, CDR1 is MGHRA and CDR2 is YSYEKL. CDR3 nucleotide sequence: TGCGCCAGCAGCCAAGGATTTGAGACCCAGTACTTC. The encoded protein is CASSQGFETQYF.

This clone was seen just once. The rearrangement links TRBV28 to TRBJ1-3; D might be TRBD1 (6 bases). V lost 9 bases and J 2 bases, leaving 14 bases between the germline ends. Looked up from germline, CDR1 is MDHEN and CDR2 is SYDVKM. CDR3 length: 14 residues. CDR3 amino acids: CASNGGPPGNTIYF. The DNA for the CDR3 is TGTGCCAGTAACGGGGGGCCCCCTGGAAACACCATATATTTT.

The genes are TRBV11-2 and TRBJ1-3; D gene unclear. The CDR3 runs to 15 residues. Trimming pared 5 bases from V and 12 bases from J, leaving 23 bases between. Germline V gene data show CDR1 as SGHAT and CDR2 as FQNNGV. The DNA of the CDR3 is TGTGCCAGCAGCCCACCGGGTCCCCGGACCTCCTTCATATATTTT. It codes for CASSPPGPRTSFIYF. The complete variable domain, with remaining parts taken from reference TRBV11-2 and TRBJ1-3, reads EAGVAQSPRYKIIEKRQSVAFWCNPISGHATLYWYQQILGQGPKLLIQFQNNGVVDDSQLPKDRFSAERLKGVDSTLKIQPAKLEDSAVYLCASSPPGPRTSFIYFGEGSWLTVV.

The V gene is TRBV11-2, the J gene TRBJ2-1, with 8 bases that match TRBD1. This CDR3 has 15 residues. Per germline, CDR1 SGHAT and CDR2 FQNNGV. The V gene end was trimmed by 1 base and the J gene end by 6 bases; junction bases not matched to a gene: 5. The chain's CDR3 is CASSLATGGRNEQFF. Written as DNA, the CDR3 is TGTGCCAGCAGCTTAGCAACAGGGGGACGCAATGAGCAGTTCTTC.

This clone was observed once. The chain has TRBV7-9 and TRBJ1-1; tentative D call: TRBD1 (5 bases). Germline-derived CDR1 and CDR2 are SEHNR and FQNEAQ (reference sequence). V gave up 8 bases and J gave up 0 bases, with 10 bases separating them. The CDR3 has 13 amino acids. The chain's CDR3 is CASRQTLNTEAFF. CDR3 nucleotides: TGTGCCAGCCGACAGACACTGAACACTGAAGCTTTCTTT.

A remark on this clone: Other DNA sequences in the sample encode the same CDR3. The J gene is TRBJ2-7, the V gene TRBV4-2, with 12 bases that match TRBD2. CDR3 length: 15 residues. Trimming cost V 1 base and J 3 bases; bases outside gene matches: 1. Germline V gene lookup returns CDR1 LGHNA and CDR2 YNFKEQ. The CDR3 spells CASSQGLAGVYEQYF. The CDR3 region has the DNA TGTGCCAGCAGCCAAGGACTAGCGGGAGTCTACGAGCAGTACTTC.

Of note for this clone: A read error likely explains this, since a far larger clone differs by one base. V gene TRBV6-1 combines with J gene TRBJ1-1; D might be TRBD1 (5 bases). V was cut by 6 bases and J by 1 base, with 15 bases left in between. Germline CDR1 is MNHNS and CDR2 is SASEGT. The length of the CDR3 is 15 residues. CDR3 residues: CASRGPGATNTEAFF. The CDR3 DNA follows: TGTGCCAGCAGGGGCCCCGGGGCAACGAACACTGAAGCTTTCTTT.

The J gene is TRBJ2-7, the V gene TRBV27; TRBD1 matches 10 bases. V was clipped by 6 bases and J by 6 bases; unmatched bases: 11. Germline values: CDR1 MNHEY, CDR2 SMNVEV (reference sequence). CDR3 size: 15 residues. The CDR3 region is CASRRGQGIPTEQYF. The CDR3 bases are TGTGCCAGCAGGAGGGGACAGGGGATTCCTACCGAGCAGTACTTC.

The CDR3 spells CSASGTGTTGELFF. The CDR3 DNA sequence: TGCAGCGCCTCCGGGACAGGGACCACCGGGGAGCTGTTTTTT. J is TRBJ2-2 and V is TRBV29-1; TRBD1 matches at 9 bases. CDR3 length: 14 residues. The J segment lost 4 bases and the V segment lost 7 bases, leaving 7 bases of the junction unmatched. The germline V gene encodes CDR1 SQVTM and CDR2 ANQGSEA.

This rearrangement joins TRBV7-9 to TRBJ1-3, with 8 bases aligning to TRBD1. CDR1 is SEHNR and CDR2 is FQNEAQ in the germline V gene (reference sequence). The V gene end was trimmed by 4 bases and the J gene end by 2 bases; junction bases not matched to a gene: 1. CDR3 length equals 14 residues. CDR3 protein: CASSSDRAGNTIYF. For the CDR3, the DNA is TGTGCCAGCAGCTCGGACAGGGCTGGAAACACCATATATTTT.

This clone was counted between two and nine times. CDR3 sequence reads: CASSLPGRNYGYTF. The CDR3 DNA sequence: TGTGCCAGCAGTTTACCGGGCAGGAACTATGGCTACACCTTC. This chain joins TRBV28 and TRBJ1-2, with no clear D. The germline V gene has CDR1 MDHEN and CDR2 SYDVKM. This CDR3 has 14 amino acids. V shed 2 bases and J shed 2 bases, with 9 bases lying between them.

CDR3 bases: TGTGCCAGCAGCTTGGCAGGGGGCGGCGAGACCCAGTACTTC. Translating it yields CASSLAGGGETQYF. The chain has TRBV5-4 and TRBJ2-5, with TRBD1 matching over 8 bases. J was trimmed by 5 bases and V by 0 bases; bases with no gene match: 3. CDR3 length: 14 residues. CDR1 and CDR2 from the germline V gene are SGHNT and YYREEE (reference sequence).

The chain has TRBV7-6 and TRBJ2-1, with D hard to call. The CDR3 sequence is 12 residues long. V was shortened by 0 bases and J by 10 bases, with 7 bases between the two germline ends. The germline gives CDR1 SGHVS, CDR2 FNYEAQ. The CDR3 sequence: CASSLASSEQFF. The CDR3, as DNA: TGTGCCAGCAGCTTAGCCTCAAGCGAGCAGTTCTTC.

The CDR3 loop reads CASSLGLAGGINYNEQFF. The DNA of the CDR3 is TGTGCCAGCAGCTTGGGCCTAGCGGGAGGAATCAACTACAATGAGCAGTTCTTC. The chain combines TRBV5-6 with TRBJ2-1; 11 nucleotides line up with TRBD2. The V segment lost 0 bases and the J segment 3 bases; nucleotides outside the gene matches: 8. The V gene's germline CDR1 is SGHDT and CDR2 YYEEEE. CDR3 size: 18 residues. The complete variable domain, with remaining parts taken from reference TRBV5-6 and TRBJ2-1, reads DAGVTQSPTHLIKTRGQQVTLRCSPKSGHDTVSWYQQALGQGPQFIFQYYEEEERQRGNFPDRFSGHQFPNYSSELNVNALLLGDSALYLCASSLGLAGGINYNEQFFGPGTRLTVL.

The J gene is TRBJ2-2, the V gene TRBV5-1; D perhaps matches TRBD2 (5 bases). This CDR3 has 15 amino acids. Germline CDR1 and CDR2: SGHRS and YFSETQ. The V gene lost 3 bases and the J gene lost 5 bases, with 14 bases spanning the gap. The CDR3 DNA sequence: TGCGCCAGCAGCTCCGAGGGCGGTCGGACCGGGGAGCTGTTTTTT. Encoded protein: CASSSEGGRTGELFF.